The source of this TCR beta chain is a study of T cell changes during pregnancy in multiple sclerosis. V was cut by 2 bases and J by 10 bases, with 12 bases left in between. CDR3 length: 13 amino acids. Germline V gene data show CDR1 as SEHNR and CDR2 as FQNEAQ (reference sequence). The assay was immunoSEQ multiplex PCR, and TCRdb's table has in-frame clones only and misses some. The data contain about 120,000 clones, roughly 92% of them singletons. The receptor's source is a female donor with multiple sclerosis, enrolled in a pregnancy study. Sequenced material: peripheral blood, taken before pregnancy. The rearrangement links TRBV7-9 to TRBJ1-5, with unresolved D. The CDR3 protein is CASSLPSPVPQHF. CDR3 nucleotides: TGTGCCAGCAGCTTACCTTCACCAGTACCCCAGCATTTT.